Shown below are 17 T cell receptor beta chains from a single sample sequenced in a study of immune evolution from preneoplasia to lung adenocarcinoma. The protocol was immunoSEQ multiplex PCR, while the TCRdb copy is restricted to in-frame clones and leaves out a portion. Of some 12,000 clones in the sample, about nine tenths are singletons; the top ten hold over 3%. The specimen was FFPE invasive lung adenocarcinoma tissue. The receptor set was obtained from a person between 65 and 79 years old with invasive lung adenocarcinoma.

The gene calls are TRBV18 and TRBJ2-7; TRBD2 is a possible D gene (6 bases). V was clipped by 3 bases and J by 6 bases, with 15 bases between them. This CDR3 is built from 14 residues. The germline V gene encodes CDR1 KGHSH and CDR2 LQKENI. As DNA, the CDR3 is TGTGCCAGCTCACCTCAAAGGACTATGGGCGAGCAGTACTTC. Protein: CASSPQRTMGEQYF. The full variable domain, with the rest looked up from reference TRBV18 and TRBJ2-7, is NAGVMQNPRHLVRRRGQEARLRCSPMKGHSHVYWYRQLPEEGLKFMVYLQKENIIDESGMPKERFSAEFPKEGPSILRIQQVVRGDSAAYFCASSPQRTMGEQYFGPGTRLTVT.

The chain recombines TRBV6-1 with TRBJ1-1, with D hard to call. This CDR3 is 13 amino acids long. In germline, CDR1 is MNHNS, CDR2 SASEGT. Trimming removed 7 bases from V and 2 bases from J, with 11 bases in between. The CDR3 DNA reads TGTGCCAGCACCTTAGATATAAACACTGAAGCTTTCTTT. It encodes CASTLDINTEAFF.

The CDR3 nucleotides read TGTGCCAGCAGCCTCCAGGGGCGCCATGCTTTCTTT. It is translated as CASSLQGRHAFF. The chain is built from TRBV5-6 and TRBJ1-1; a possible D gene is TRBD1 (6 bases). The germline V and J ends were trimmed by 4 bases and 11 bases, with 15 bases remaining between them. This CDR3 is built from 12 residues. Germline values: CDR1 SGHDT, CDR2 YYEEEE.

V usage is TRBV27 and J usage is TRBJ2-3; 7 bases map to TRBD1. The CDR3 contains 15 residues. Trimming cost V 4 bases and J 2 bases; bases outside gene matches: 6. The germline CDR1 and CDR2 sequences are MNHEY and SMNVEV (reference sequence). CDR3 sequence: CASSYRGRATDTQYF. The CDR3 nucleotides read TGTGCCAGCAGTTACAGGGGAAGAGCCACAGATACGCAGTATTTT.

A single count supports this clone. This chain links TRBV6-1 with TRBJ1-1; no reliable D call. CDR3 length equals 13 residues. V gave up 4 bases and J gave up 0 bases, with 6 bases separating them. Germline V gene data show CDR1 as MNHNS and CDR2 as SASEGT. CDR3 protein: CASSVGLNTEAFF. CDR3 nucleotide sequence: TGTGCCAGCAGTGTGGGGTTGAACACTGAAGCTTTCTTT.

This chain connects TRBV9 to TRBJ2-2, with D unclear. CDR1 and CDR2 (germline): SGDLS, YYNGEE. The CDR3 length is 15 residues. Trimming stripped 4 bases from V and 4 bases from J, with 14 bases between. This chain's CDR3 is CASSTPLGRTGELFF. The CDR3 coding sequence is TGTGCCAGCAGCACCCCGCTCGGCCGCACCGGGGAGCTGTTTTTT.

The V gene is TRBV7-9, the J gene TRBJ1-3, with TRBD1 identical over 8 bases. V lost 10 bases and J lost 0; bases outside the gene matches: 8. This CDR3 spans 15 amino acids. Germline CDR1 is SEHNR and CDR2 is FQNEAQ (reference sequence). The CDR3, as DNA: TGTGCCACAAGGACAGGGCCGAGCTCTGGAAACACCATATATTTT. Protein: CATRTGPSSGNTIYF.

This chain connects TRBV30 to TRBJ1-2, with D perhaps TRBD1 (6 bases). This CDR3 contains 12 residues. Germline V lookup: CDR1 GTSNPN, CDR2 SVGIG (reference sequence). V lost 4 bases to trimming and J lost 4 bases, with 10 bases between them. CDR3 in amino acids: CAWMSGVYGYTF. CDR3 nucleotide sequence: TGTGCCTGGATGTCAGGGGTCTATGGCTACACCTTC. The entire variable domain, with the rest obtained from reference TRBV30 and TRBJ1-2, is as follows: SQTIHQWPATLVQPVGSPLSLECTVEGTSNPNLYWYRQAAGRGLQLLFYSVGIGQISSEVPQNLSASRPQDRQFILSSKKLLLSDSGFYLCAWMSGVYGYTFGSGTRLTVV.

This chain joins TRBV2 and TRBJ2-7, with 8 bases aligning to TRBD1. Trimming removed 8 bases from V and 0 bases from J; junction bases left unmatched: 3. The germline CDR1 and CDR2 sequences are SNHLY and FYNNEI. The CDR3 length is 13 residues. The chain's CDR3 is CASLDRDSYEQYF. The CDR3 coding sequence is TGTGCCAGCTTGGACAGGGACTCCTACGAGCAGTACTTC.

The chain uses TRBV27 and TRBJ2-5, with D possibly called TRBD1 or TRBD2 (5 bases each). The CDR3 contains 15 residues. The V end was cut by 2 bases, the J end by 2 bases, with 12 bases between. Germline assignment: CDR1 MNHEY and CDR2 SMNVEV (reference sequence). Here the CDR3 DNA reads TGTGCCAGCAGTTTAACGTGGGGGAATCAAGAGACCCAGTACTTC. Translation gives CASSLTWGNQETQYF.

The J gene is TRBJ1-2, the V gene TRBV9; 7 bases match TRBD1. The CDR3 totals 15 residues. V lost 3 bases and J lost 2; bases outside the gene matches: 7. Germline lookup yields CDR1 SGDLS and CDR2 YYNGEE. CDR3 in amino acids: CASSDHLTGNYGYTF. The CDR3 DNA sequence: TGTGCCAGCAGCGACCACCTGACAGGGAACTATGGCTACACCTTC. The whole variable domain, filled in from reference TRBV9 and TRBJ1-2, reads DSGVTQTPKHLITATGQRVTLRCSPRSGDLSVYWYQQSLDQGLQFLIQYYNGEERAKGNILERFSAQQFPDLHSELNLSSLELGDSALYFCASSDHLTGNYGYTFGSGTRLTVV.

The chain employs TRBV7-9 and TRBJ1-3; D is possibly TRBD1 (6 bases). CDR3 size: 14 residues. Deletions cut 4 bases from V and 7 bases from J, with 14 bases between. Germline loops: CDR1 SEHNR, CDR2 FQNEAQ (reference sequence). The DNA for the CDR3 is TGTGCCAGCAGCTCTCAGGGGTCCGGGAACACCATATATTTT. Protein product: CASSSQGSGNTIYF.

The rearrangement uses TRBV2 and TRBJ2-2; D not resolved. CDR1 is SNHLY and CDR2 is FYNNEI in the germline V gene. V was clipped by 4 bases and J by 4 bases, with 10 bases between them. CDR3 size: 14 residues. CDR3 nucleotide sequence: TGTGCCAGCAGTGCAGGTGCCGCCACCGGGGAGCTGTTTTTT. Amino acids: CASSAGAATGELFF.

As for this clone: Other DNA sequences in the same sample also yield this CDR3. The chain couples TRBV5-1 to TRBJ2-7; D might be TRBD1 or TRBD2, each matching 5 bases. CDR1 and CDR2 from the germline V gene are SGHRS and YFSETQ. CDR3 length: 15 amino acids. V dropped 9 bases and J dropped 0 bases, with 19 bases sitting between them. CDR3: CATKYGTDSSYEQYF. The CDR3 bases are TGCGCCACTAAATATGGGACGGATAGCTCCTACGAGCAGTACTTC. Drawing the rest from reference TRBV5-1 and TRBJ2-7, the complete variable domain is KAGVTQTPRYLIKTRGQQVTLSCSPISGHRSVSWYQQTPGQGLQFLFEYFSETQRNKGNFPGRFSGRQFSNSRSEMNVSTLELGDSALYLCATKYGTDSSYEQYFGPGTRLTVT.

The V gene is TRBV28, the J gene TRBJ2-7, with a possible D match to TRBD1 (6 bases). Trimming stripped 6 bases from V and 5 bases from J, with 20 bases between. Germline CDR1 is MDHEN and CDR2 is SYDVKM. CDR3 size: 15 residues. In DNA form, the CDR3 reads TGTGCCAGCAGCTCGGCTGCAGGGGTTGGCCACGAGCAGTACTTC. Protein sequence: CASSSAAGVGHEQYF.

This chain links TRBV27 with TRBJ1-2; 7 positions match TRBD1. With 0 bases clipped from V and 0 bases from J, the junction kept 7 bases outside the gene matches. Germline V CDR1 and CDR2: MNHEY, SMNVEV (reference sequence). The length of the CDR3 is 17 residues. CDR3 nucleotide sequence: TGTGCCAGCAGTTTATCTAAGGGGGCACGGGCTAACTATGGCTACACCTTC. As protein: CASSLSKGARANYGYTF.

The J gene is TRBJ2-7, the V gene TRBV2, with D unresolved. This CDR3 is 12 amino acids long. The V end was cut by 4 bases, the J end by 0 bases, with 4 bases between. Per germline, CDR1 SNHLY and CDR2 FYNNEI. CDR3 nucleotides: TGTGCCAGCAGTGCTGACTCCTACGAGCAGTACTTC. This encodes CASSADSYEQYF.